This TCR beta chain stems from a study of T cells in Graves' hyperthyroidism and ophthalmopathy. What was amplified from RNA transcripts were TCR beta CDR3 regions. The TCR CDR3 was amplified in a first-round RT-PCR using the HTBI primer set. TCRdb re-called the multiplex PCR reads through MiXCR, storing one row per CDR3 protein. The repertoire includes roughly 530,000 distinct CDR3 sequences, over 15% of them detected once, and around 17% sits in the top ten. Trimming removed 1 base from V and 7 bases from J; junction bases left unmatched: 9. Germline assignment: CDR1 MDHEN and CDR2 SYDVKM. The CDR3 covers 16 residues. This clonotype was detected many times.

The sample consisted of blood. The sequence was obtained from a woman younger than 30 with Graves' ophthalmopathy. This sequence joins TRBV28 and TRBJ1-2; 10 nucleotides agree with TRBD1. CDR3 nucleotide sequence: TGTGCCAGCAGTTTATCCTCGGGACAGGGGATGCGTGGCTACACCTTC. It is translated as CASSLSSGQGMRGYTF.